This T cell receptor (beta chain) was captured in a study of T cell responses to AZD1222 COVID-19 vaccine (dated by TCRdb to the early 2020s). As for the study more broadly: TCR sequencing covered 233 trial participants: about 210 given two doses of AZD1222 and about 26 given two doses of MenACWY control vaccine. Trial participants were enrolled by age into subgroups of 18-55, 56-69 and 70-plus years, and around 150, 29 and 61 TCR-sequenced participants, respectively, were included in these subgroups. What the authors observed across the whole study: Reportedly, almost half of the unique spike-specific TCRs recognized epitopes lying outside the regions that are mutated in the B.1.351 and B.1.1.7 variants. Conclusions about previously exposed vaccinees are limited because only five to seven AZD1222 recipients were SARS-CoV-2 seropositive at baseline. Vaccine-associated CD4 TCRs spanned the whole spike protein, with dominant responses in regions 160-218 and 743-854. Because no day 14 peak-response samples were available, repertoires were characterized only after the peak T cell response. Participants were mostly white British and included more females than males, and it was suggested by the authors that clonal diversity may have been underestimated. After two AZD1222 doses, both the breadth and the depth of spike-specific TCRs were significantly higher than at day 0 and than in MenACWY recipients. In the small 56-69-year group, the increase in depth fell short of significance, most likely because of low power.

V lost 2 bases and J lost 0 bases, and the count of bases not matched to a germline gene is 15. The CDR3 numbers 20 residues from cysteine through phenylalanine. Only CDR3 DNA is held: 60 bases, read in frame from base 1. For CDR1 and CDR2, the germline V gene lists MDHEN and SYDVKM. The CDR3 regions of human TCRbeta chains were analyzed by immunosequencing. As for the original processing: Repertoire TCRs were matched against a reference library of SARS-CoV-2-specific TCRs generated with the MIRA antigen-specificity platform. Breadth meant the fraction of unique TCRs that were SARS-CoV-2-associated, whereas depth meant the fraction of total T cells that were SARS-CoV-2-associated. Using the MIRA data, each spike-specific TCR was assigned both to the spike region to which the TCR was reactive and to a CD4 or CD8 class. Log10-transformed breadth and depth values were compared by one-way ANOVA with Sidak's multiple comparisons tests. TCRdb carries this immuneACCESS record with in-frame sequences only. Its versions omit some clonotypes, under half of them owing to an unresolved V gene in the studies checked, with the rest unexplained. For V, J and clone size, that table is used; D and trimming come from the DNA. Counted in this sample were fewer than 85,000 clones; about four fifths of them appeared once. The ten largest clones represent about 1.3% of the sample.

This specimen's time point label, interpreted: about 28 days (+/-7) after the second vaccine dose. AZD1222 recipients with second doses at about 4 weeks or about 12 weeks were pooled, because spike-specific TCR depth and breadth did not differ between schedules. Samples from vaccinated people were obtained from the UK trials COV001 and COV002, which included a single-blind randomized controlled phase 2/3 trial of AZD1222 (ChAdOx1 nCoV-19) in healthy adults. For TCRbeta chain sequencing, PBMC samples were collected from trial participants at day 0 and at day 28 after the second dose. This clone came up a few times. This clone's antigen is unknown. Per-nucleotide qualities are absent, and no much larger clonotype sits a single base away.

This TCR was recovered from an adult who received the AZD1222 COVID-19 vaccine. Sequencing was performed on peripheral blood, taken 28 days after the second AZD1222 dose. The rearranged chain carries TRBV28 and TRBJ2-3; 9 bases in between match TRBD2. CDR3 reads: CASSLGSLDLAGSSTDTQYF. The DNA sequence is as follows: TGTGCCAGCAGTTTAGGTAGTTTAGACCTAGCGGGGTCTAGCACAGATACGCAGTATTTT.